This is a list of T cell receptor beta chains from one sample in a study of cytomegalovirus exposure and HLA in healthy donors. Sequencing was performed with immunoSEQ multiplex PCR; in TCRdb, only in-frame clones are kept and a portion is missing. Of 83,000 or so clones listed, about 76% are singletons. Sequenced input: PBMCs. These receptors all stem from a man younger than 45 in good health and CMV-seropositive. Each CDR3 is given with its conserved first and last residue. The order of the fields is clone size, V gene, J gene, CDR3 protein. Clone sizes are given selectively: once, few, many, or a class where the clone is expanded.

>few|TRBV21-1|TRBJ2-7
CASTPVPYEQYF
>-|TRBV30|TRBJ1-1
CAWNILQGTAFF
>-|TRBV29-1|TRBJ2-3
CSVGLAGARTDTQYF
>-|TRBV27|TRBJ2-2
CASSSRQGITGELFF
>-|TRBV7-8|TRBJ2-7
CASSPSPRGSSSYEQYF
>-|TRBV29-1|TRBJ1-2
CSVAWWDSVYGYTF
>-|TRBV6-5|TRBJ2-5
CASSLRTGAIGETQYF
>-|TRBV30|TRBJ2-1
CAWSPGLAGYNEQFF
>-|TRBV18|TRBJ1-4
CASSRQGARNEKLFF
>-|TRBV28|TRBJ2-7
CASSFVMGQGPNEQYF
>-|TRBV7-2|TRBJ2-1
CASSRAGTEKYNEQFF
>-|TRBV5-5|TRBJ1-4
CASSSGDRANEKLFF
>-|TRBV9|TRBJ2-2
CASSGRQGANTGELFF
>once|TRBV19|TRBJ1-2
CAIKTPSGGYTF
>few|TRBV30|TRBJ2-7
CAWSVGGGSSGEQYF
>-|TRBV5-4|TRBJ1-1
CASSYTGAMYTEAFF
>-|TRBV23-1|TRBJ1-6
CASSQAGGEENSPLHF
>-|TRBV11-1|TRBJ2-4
CASSLTSGAENIQYF
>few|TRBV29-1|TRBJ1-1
CSVYPGTVGEAFF
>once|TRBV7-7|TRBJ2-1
CASSLRGGSYNEQFF
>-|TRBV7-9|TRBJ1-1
CSSSLVEVNTEAFF
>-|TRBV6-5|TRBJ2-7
CASSPRQGSYEQYF
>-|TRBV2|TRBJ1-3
CASSEQGTGNTIYF
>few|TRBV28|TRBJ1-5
CASSLPGGHNQPQHF
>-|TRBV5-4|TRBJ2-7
CASSSGTGGGYEQYF
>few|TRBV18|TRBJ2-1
CASSPAGAYNEQFF
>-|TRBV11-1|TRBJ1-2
CASSAGHFGYTF
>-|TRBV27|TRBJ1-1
CASRLVRGWNTEAFF
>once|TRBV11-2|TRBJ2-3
CASTPGGTATDTQYF
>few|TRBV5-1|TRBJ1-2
CASSQGAKNGYTF
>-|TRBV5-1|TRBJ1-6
CASSPFPPRGDNSPLHF
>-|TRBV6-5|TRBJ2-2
CASSYGLNTGELFF
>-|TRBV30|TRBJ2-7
CAWSEGIGSYEQYF